This TCR beta chain is drawn from a study of cytomegalovirus exposure and HLA in healthy donors. The study, taken as a whole, reports: In a later analysis, DRB1 alleles had the most associated TCRs; HLA-C alleles the fewest.

Primers included in the PCR were 60 Vbeta and 13 Jbeta primers. As originally analysed: Per a later analysis, the number of unique TCR beta chains was some 75 million, of which roughly 9.9 million were shared. Data came from immunoSEQ multiplex PCR; TCRdb stores just in-frame clones and leaves some out. That table furnishes V, J and clone size, whereas the DNA furnished D and trimming. The data hold roughly 100,000 clones, with around 80% observed a single time. Samples came from healthy bone marrow donors. V dropped 5 bases and J dropped 4; count of bases not matched to a gene: 5. Germline V gene lookup returns CDR1 LNHDA and CDR2 SQIVND (reference sequence). This CDR3 has 15 amino acids. Note on this clone: The antigen remains undetermined.

The chain has TRBV19 and TRBJ2-1; 10 nucleotides match TRBD2. The material sequenced was PBMCs. The source is a woman aged 60 to 75 in good health and CMV-seronegative. CDR3 residues: CASSPSGRGYNEQFF. CDR3 bases: TGTGCCAGTAGTCCGAGCGGGAGGGGGTACAATGAGCAGTTCTTC.